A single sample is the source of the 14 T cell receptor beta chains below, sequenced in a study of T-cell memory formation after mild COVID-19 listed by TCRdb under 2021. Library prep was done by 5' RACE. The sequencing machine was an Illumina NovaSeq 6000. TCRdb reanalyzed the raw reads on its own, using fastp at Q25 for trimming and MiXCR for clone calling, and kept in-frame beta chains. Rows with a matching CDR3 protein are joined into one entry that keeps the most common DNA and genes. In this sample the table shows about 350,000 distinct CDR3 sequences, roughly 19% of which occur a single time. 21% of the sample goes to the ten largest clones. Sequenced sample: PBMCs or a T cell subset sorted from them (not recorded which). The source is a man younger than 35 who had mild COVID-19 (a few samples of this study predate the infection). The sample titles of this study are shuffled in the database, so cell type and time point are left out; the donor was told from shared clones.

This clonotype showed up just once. The CDR3 DNA follows: TGTGCCAGCAGCTTAGTCCGGGGTCCCGGCAATCAGCCCCAGCATTTT. This translates into CASSLVRGPGNQPQHF. The rearrangement links TRBV7-9 to TRBJ1-5; D gene unclear. CDR1 and CDR2 from the germline V gene are SEHNR and FQNEAQ (reference sequence). The CDR3 consists of 16 residues. Trimming cost V 1 base and J 2 bases, with 12 bases left between them.

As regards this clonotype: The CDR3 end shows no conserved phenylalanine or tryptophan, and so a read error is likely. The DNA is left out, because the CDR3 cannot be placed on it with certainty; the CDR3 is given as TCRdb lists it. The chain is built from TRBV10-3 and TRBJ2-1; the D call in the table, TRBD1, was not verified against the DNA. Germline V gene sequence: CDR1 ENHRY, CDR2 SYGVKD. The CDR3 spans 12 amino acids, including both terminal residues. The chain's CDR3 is CAIGMTGGAWFL.

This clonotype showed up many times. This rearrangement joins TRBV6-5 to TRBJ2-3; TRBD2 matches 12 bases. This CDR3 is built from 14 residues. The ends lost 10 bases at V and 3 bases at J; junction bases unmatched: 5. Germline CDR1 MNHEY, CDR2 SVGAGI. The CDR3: CATATSGGTDTQYF. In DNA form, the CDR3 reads TGTGCCACTGCGACTAGCGGGGGTACAGATACGCAGTATTTT.

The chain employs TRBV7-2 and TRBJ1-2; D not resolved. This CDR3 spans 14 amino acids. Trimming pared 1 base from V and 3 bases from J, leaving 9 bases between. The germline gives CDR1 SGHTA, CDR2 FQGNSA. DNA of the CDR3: TGTGCCAGCAGCTTAGGTTGGCCTGACTATGGCTACACCTTC. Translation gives CASSLGWPDYGYTF.

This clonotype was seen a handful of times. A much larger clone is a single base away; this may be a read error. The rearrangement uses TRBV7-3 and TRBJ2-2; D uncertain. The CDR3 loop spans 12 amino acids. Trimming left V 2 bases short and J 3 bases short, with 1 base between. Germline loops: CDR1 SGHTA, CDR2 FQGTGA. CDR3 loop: CASSLHTGELFF. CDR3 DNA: TGTGCCAGCAGCTTACACACCGGGGAGCTGTTTTTT.

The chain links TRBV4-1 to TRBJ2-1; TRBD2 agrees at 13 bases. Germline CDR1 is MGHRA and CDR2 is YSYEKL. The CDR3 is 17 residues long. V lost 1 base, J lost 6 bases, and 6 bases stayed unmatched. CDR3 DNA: TGCGCCAGCAGCCAAGCCCCAACTAGCGGGGGGGCCAATGAGCAGTTCTTC. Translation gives CASSQAPTSGGANEQFF.

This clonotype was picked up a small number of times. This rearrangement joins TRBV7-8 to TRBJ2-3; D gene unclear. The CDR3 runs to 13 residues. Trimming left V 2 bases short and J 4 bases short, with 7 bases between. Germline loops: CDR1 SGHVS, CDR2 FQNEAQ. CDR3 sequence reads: CASSLPGSDTQYF. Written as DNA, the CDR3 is TGTGCCAGCAGCTTACCAGGATCAGATACGCAGTATTTT.

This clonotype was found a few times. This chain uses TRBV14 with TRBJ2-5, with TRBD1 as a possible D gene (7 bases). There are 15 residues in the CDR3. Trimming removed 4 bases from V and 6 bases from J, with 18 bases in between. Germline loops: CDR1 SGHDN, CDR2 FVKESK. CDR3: CASSPGTAGLQTQYF. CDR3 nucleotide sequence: TGTGCCAGCAGCCCCGGGACAGCGGGTCTGCAGACCCAGTACTTC.

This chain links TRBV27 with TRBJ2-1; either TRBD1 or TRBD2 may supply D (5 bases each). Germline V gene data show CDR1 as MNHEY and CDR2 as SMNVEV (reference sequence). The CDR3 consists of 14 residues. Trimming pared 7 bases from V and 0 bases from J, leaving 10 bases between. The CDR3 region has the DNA TGTGCCAGCAATAATGGGGGCTCCTACAATGAGCAGTTCTTC. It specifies CASNNGGSYNEQFF.

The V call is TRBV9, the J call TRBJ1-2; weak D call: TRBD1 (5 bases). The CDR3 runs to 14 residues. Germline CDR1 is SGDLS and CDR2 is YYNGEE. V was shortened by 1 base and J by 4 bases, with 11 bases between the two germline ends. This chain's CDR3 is CASSVLSGSYGYTF. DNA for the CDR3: TGTGCCAGCAGCGTATTGTCAGGGTCCTATGGCTACACCTTC.

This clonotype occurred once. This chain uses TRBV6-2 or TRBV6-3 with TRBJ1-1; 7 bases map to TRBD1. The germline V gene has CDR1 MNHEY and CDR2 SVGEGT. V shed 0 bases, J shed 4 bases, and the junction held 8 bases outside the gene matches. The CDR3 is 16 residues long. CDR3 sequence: CASSYSARGSSTEAFF. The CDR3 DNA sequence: TGTGCCAGCAGTTACTCGGCCAGGGGGAGTAGCACTGAAGCTTTCTTT.

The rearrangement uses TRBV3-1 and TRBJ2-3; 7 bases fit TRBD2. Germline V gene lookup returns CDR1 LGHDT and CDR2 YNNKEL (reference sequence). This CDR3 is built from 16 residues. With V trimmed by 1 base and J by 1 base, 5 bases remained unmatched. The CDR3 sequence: CASSQGFAGGTDTQYF. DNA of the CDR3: TGTGCCAGCAGCCAAGGGTTCGCGGGGGGCACAGATACGCAGTATTTT.

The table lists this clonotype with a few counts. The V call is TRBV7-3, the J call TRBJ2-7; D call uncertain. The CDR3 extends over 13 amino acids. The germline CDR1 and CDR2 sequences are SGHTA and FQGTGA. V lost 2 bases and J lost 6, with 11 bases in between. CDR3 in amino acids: CASSLGFVSEQYF. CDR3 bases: TGTGCCAGCAGCTTAGGGTTTGTCAGCGAGCAGTACTTC.

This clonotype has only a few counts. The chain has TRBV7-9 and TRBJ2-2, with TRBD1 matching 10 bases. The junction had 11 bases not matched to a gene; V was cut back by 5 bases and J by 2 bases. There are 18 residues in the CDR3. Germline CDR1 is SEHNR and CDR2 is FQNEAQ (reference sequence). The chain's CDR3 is CASSPAIRTGGNTGELFF. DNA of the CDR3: TGTGCCAGCAGCCCAGCCATTCGGACAGGGGGTAACACCGGGGAGCTGTTTTTT.